The 25 T cell receptor beta chains below come from one sample, sequenced in a study of shared clonotypes between healthy human individuals. CD45RO-negative, CCR7-selected cells formed the naive CD8 fraction, which excluded terminally differentiated effector memory CD45RA+ cells. Clones were sequenced by immunoSEQ multiplex PCR, and TCRdb holds only the in-frame ones, with some missing. The sample contains around 1.9 million clones, 90% to 95% of which appear only once. The material sequenced was naive CD8+ T cells from PBMCs. These receptor sequences come from a man aged 18 to 29 in good health. Some clones in this sample may be carry-over from other donors' samples.

This clone appeared a single time. Additional DNA sequences in this sample encode the identical CDR3. The chain couples TRBV27 to TRBJ1-1, with a weak D call TRBD1 (5 bases). Trimming took off 2 bases at V and 2 bases at J, with 6 bases between the two ends. The CDR3 is 13 amino acids. Germline loops: CDR1 MNHEY, CDR2 SMNVEV (reference sequence). The CDR3: CASSLGANTEAFF. The DNA for the CDR3 is TGTGCCAGCAGTTTAGGGGCCAACACTGAAGCTTTCTTT.

This chain joins TRBV6-7 and TRBJ2-1, with TRBD1 identical over 7 bases. TRBV6-7 is flagged as an ORF with uncertain function. J was trimmed by 6 bases and V by 7 bases; bases with no gene match: 6. The CDR3 length is 13 residues. For the CDR3, the DNA is TGTGCCAGCACCAACCCAGGGGGCAATGAGCAGTTCTTC. Translating it yields CASTNPGGNEQFF.

As DNA, the CDR3 is TGTGCCAGCAGTCTCGGGGGGAATGGCTACACCTTC. It is translated as CASSLGGNGYTF. The chain has TRBV6-1 and TRBJ1-2, with D possibly matching TRBD1 (5 bases). Trimming stripped 5 bases from V and 6 bases from J, with 10 bases between. Germline values: CDR1 MNHNS, CDR2 SASEGT. The CDR3 is 12 residues long.

The chain carries TRBV2 and TRBJ2-7; 9 nucleotides align to TRBD2. The V gene end was trimmed by 10 bases and the J gene end by 5 bases; junction bases not matched to a gene: 15. CDR3 size: 15 residues. Germline V lookup: CDR1 SNHLY, CDR2 FYNNEI. The CDR3 loop is CATFEPGLAQHEQYF. CDR3 bases: TGTGCCACCTTTGAACCGGGACTAGCCCAACACGAGCAGTACTTC.

The chain has TRBV28 and TRBJ1-1; D is possibly TRBD1 (5 bases). Germline CDR1 is MDHEN and CDR2 is SYDVKM. Trimming took 6 bases from V and 4 from J, leaving 27 bases between them. There are 18 residues in the CDR3. The CDR3 here is CASRPPLLARGAVTEAFF. CDR3 nucleotide sequence: TGTGCCAGCAGACCGCCCCTGTTGGCCCGGGGCGCCGTCACTGAAGCTTTCTTT.

The rearrangement links TRBV13 to TRBJ1-1; no firm D call. CDR1 and CDR2 (germline): PRHDT, FYEKMQ (reference sequence). V was pared by 5 bases and J by 0 bases, with 13 bases between. The CDR3 extends over 15 amino acids. CDR3 nucleotide sequence: TGTGCCAGCAGCCCCGGACCATTTATGAACACTGAAGCTTTCTTT. This translates into CASSPGPFMNTEAFF. The full variable domain, its missing parts supplied by reference TRBV13 and TRBJ1-1, is AAGVIQSPRHLIKEKRETATLKCYPIPRHDTVYWYQQGPGQDPQFLISFYEKMQSDKGSIPDRFSAQQFSDYHSELNMSSLELGDSALYFCASSPGPFMNTEAFFGQGTRLTVV.

This chain links TRBV25-1 with TRBJ2-7, with 8 bases lining up with TRBD1. The CDR3 consists of 14 residues. V lost 3 bases to trimming and J lost 7 bases; unmatched junction nucleotides: 8. CDR1 MGHDK and CDR2 SYGVNS come from the germline V gene. The CDR3: CASSETGELWEQYF. The CDR3 DNA sequence: TGTGCCAGCAGTGAGACAGGGGAGCTATGGGAGCAGTACTTC.

The chain couples TRBV4-1 to TRBJ2-5; no clear D. V dropped 0 bases and J dropped 9 bases, with 14 bases sitting between them. In germline, CDR1 is MGHRA, CDR2 YSYEKL. This CDR3 is built from 14 residues. CDR3 residues: CASSQDSAAPPQYF. Written as DNA, the CDR3 is TGCGCCAGCAGCCAAGACTCCGCGGCCCCCCCCCAGTACTTC.

The chain has TRBV7-9 and TRBJ1-2; the D gene is possibly TRBD1 (5 bases). The V gene lost 8 bases and the J gene lost 6 bases, with 16 bases spanning the gap. The CDR3 contains 13 residues. Germline values: CDR1 SEHNR, CDR2 FQNEAQ (reference sequence). For the CDR3, the DNA is TGTGCCAGCCCCGAGGAGGGGATCGATGGCTACACCTTC. As protein: CASPEEGIDGYTF.

The chain carries TRBV5-6 and TRBJ2-7, with D tentatively TRBD1 or TRBD2 (5 bases each). Germline lookup yields CDR1 SGHDT and CDR2 YYEEEE. The ends were cut back, 8 bases at V and 1 base at J, with 13 bases in the middle. The CDR3 consists of 13 residues. CDR3 sequence (DNA): TGTGCCAGTAGGGACGGAATATCCTACGAGCAGTACTTC. Amino acid sequence: CASRDGISYEQYF.

The rearrangement uses TRBV10-3 and TRBJ2-7; 11 nucleotides align to TRBD1. With V trimmed by 2 bases and J by 1 base, 1 base remained unmatched. This CDR3 comprises 15 residues. Per the germline V gene, CDR1 is ENHRY and CDR2 is SYGVKD. The CDR3 DNA sequence: TGTGCCATCAGTGAGGGACAGGGGGCATCCTACGAGCAGTACTTC. As protein: CAISEGQGASYEQYF.

This chain uses TRBV27 with TRBJ2-7; D might be TRBD1 or TRBD2, each matching 5 bases. V was cut by 1 base and J by 4 bases, with 17 bases left in between. This CDR3 region has 16 residues. CDR1 and CDR2 from the germline V gene are MNHEY and SMNVEV (reference sequence). Here the CDR3 DNA reads TGTGCCAGCAGTTTATTGGGATATTCCGGGACGTACGAGCAGTACTTC. Protein: CASSLLGYSGTYEQYF.

In regard to this clone: The same CDR3 arises from other DNA sequences in this sample as well. J is TRBJ2-7 and V is TRBV27, with 8 bases matching TRBD1. V trimming: 5 bases; J trimming: 3 bases; junction bases outside the gene matches: 3. The CDR3 runs 13 residues. Germline V gene data show CDR1 as MNHEY and CDR2 as SMNVEV (reference sequence). Written as DNA, the CDR3 is TGTGCCAGCAGTGAACAGGGGGTCTACGAGCAGTACTTC. Encoded protein: CASSEQGVYEQYF.

This clone was picked up one time. The rearrangement links TRBV7-9 to TRBJ2-3; tentatively, D is TRBD2 (5 bases). Trimming took 3 bases from V and 7 from J, leaving 11 bases between them. CDR1 and CDR2 (germline): SEHNR, FQNEAQ (reference sequence). The CDR3 runs to 13 residues. The CDR3: CASSFPSGYTQYF. The CDR3 DNA follows: TGTGCCAGCAGCTTCCCCTCGGGGTATACGCAGTATTTT.

Points on this clone: Other nucleotide sequences in the sample specify the same CDR3. This rearrangement joins TRBV7-3 to TRBJ2-3, with 12 bases identical to TRBD2. The V gene end was trimmed by 2 bases and the J gene end by 3 bases; junction bases not matched to a gene: 0. CDR3 length: 15 amino acids. Germline V CDR1 and CDR2: SGHTA, FQGTGA. The CDR3 DNA sequence: TGTGCCAGCAGCTTAGGGACTAGCGGGACAGATACGCAGTATTTT. It codes for CASSLGTSGTDTQYF.

The V call is TRBV9, the J call TRBJ2-7; D ambiguous. V gave up 0 bases and J gave up 1 base, with 5 bases separating them. This CDR3 is built from 13 residues. Per germline, CDR1 SGDLS and CDR2 YYNGEE. DNA of the CDR3: TGTGCCAGCAGCGTAGGGATGTCCTACGAGCAGTACTTC. It codes for CASSVGMSYEQYF.

This chain connects TRBV27 to TRBJ2-7; D might be TRBD1 (6 bases). The germline gives CDR1 MNHEY, CDR2 SMNVEV (reference sequence). V lost 6 bases and J 2 bases, leaving 23 bases between the germline ends. The CDR3 runs to 17 residues. CDR3 sequence (DNA): TGTGCCAGCAGCCCGGGTGTCGGTACAGGGTTAACCTACGAGCAGTACTTC. This encodes CASSPGVGTGLTYEQYF.

This sequence joins TRBV6-6 and TRBJ2-7; weak D call: TRBD1 (6 bases). The germline V gene has CDR1 MNHNY and CDR2 SVGAGI (reference sequence). The ends were cut back, 6 bases at V and 2 bases at J, with 11 bases in the middle. This CDR3 spans 13 amino acids. The CDR3 is CASRRDTTYEQYF. CDR3 DNA sequence: TGTGCCAGCAGGAGGGACACCACCTACGAGCAGTACTTC.

The V call is TRBV6-5, the J call TRBJ1-1; 7 positions agree with TRBD1. With 5 bases clipped from V and 1 base from J, the junction kept 7 bases outside the gene matches. The germline V gene encodes CDR1 MNHEY and CDR2 SVGAGI. CDR3 length: 15 amino acids. CDR3 nucleotide sequence: TGTGCCAGCAGTACTAAATGGACAGGGAACACTGAAGCTTTCTTT. Its protein is CASSTKWTGNTEAFF.

The rearrangement joins TRBV4-1 to TRBJ2-7; D is possibly TRBD1 or TRBD2 (5 bases each). There are 14 residues in the CDR3. Germline assignment: CDR1 MGHRA and CDR2 YSYEKL. Trimming took off 3 bases at V and 5 bases at J, with 14 bases between the two ends. This CDR3 is CASSQGTGINEQYF. As DNA, the CDR3 is TGCGCCAGCAGCCAGGGGACCGGGATTAACGAGCAGTACTTC.

This clone was detected only once. The V and J genes are TRBV27 and TRBJ1-5; the match to TRBD1 covers 7 bases. The CDR3 runs 15 residues. CDR1 is MNHEY, CDR2 SMNVEV, per germline (reference sequence). J was trimmed by 2 bases and V by 6 bases; bases with no gene match: 7. CDR3 DNA sequence: TGTGCCAGCAGAGAGGACAGGTCAGGCAATCAGCCCCAGCATTTT. It yields the protein CASREDRSGNQPQHF.

This clone has a single count. J is TRBJ1-4 and V is TRBV28; unclear D gene. The CDR3 spans 15 residues. Trimming removed 3 bases at V and 7 bases at J, with 15 bases between. Germline CDR1 and CDR2: MDHEN and SYDVKM. In DNA, the CDR3 is TGTGCCAGCAGTTTGGACGGGGTTCGGGGTGAAAAACTGTTTTTT. It codes for CASSLDGVRGEKLFF.

The chain couples TRBV6-1 to TRBJ2-1, with D possibly being TRBD1 (7 bases). This CDR3 spans 18 amino acids. The germline gives CDR1 MNHNS, CDR2 SASEGT. The V end was cut by 0 bases, the J end by 3 bases, with 18 bases between. This chain's CDR3 is CASSEASSGGGSYNEQFF. CDR3 sequence (DNA): TGTGCCAGCAGTGAAGCGTCGTCAGGAGGGGGCAGCTACAATGAGCAGTTCTTC.

This chain joins TRBV7-9 and TRBJ2-1; D gene unclear. V was clipped by 2 bases and J by 2 bases, with 7 bases between them. The CDR3 extends over 14 amino acids. CDR1 is SEHNR, CDR2 FQNEAQ, per germline (reference sequence). The CDR3 sequence: CASSLSSPYNEQFF. The CDR3, as DNA: TGTGCCAGCAGCTTATCCTCTCCCTACAATGAGCAGTTCTTC. Looking up the rest from reference TRBV7-9 and TRBJ2-1 gives the full variable domain: DTGVSQNPRHKITKRGQNVTFRCDPISEHNRLYWYRQTLGQGPEFLTYFQNEAQLEKSRLLSDRFSAERPKGSFSTLEIQRTEQGDSAMYLCASSLSSPYNEQFFGPGTRLTVL.

The chain employs TRBV28 and TRBJ2-7, with a tentative D call TRBD1 (6 bases). Trimming took 4 bases from V and 0 from J, leaving 16 bases between them. In germline, CDR1 is MDHEN, CDR2 SYDVKM. This CDR3 is 16 amino acids long. In nucleotides, the CDR3 is TGTGCCAGCAGTTCGATCACAACAGGGTTCTCCTACGAGCAGTACTTC. It translates to CASSSITTGFSYEQYF.